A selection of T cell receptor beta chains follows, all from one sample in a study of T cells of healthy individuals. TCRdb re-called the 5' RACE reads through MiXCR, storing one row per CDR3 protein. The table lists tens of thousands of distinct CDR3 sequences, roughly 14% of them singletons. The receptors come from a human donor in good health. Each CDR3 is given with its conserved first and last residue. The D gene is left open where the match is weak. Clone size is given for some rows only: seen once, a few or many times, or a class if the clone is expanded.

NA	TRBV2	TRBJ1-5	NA	TGTGCCAGCAGTCGACAGTATAGCAATCAGCCCCAGCATTTT	CASSRQYSNQPQHF
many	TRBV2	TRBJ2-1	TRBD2	TGTGCCAGCAGTCCGCTAGCGGGGGGGGTTGGGGAGCAGTTCTTC	CASSPLAGGVGEQFF
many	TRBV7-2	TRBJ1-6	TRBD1	TGTGCCAGCACCACAGGGACAGGGACGTCCTATAATTCACCCCTCCACTTT	CASTTGTGTSYNSPLHF
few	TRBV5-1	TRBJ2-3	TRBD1	TGCGCCAGCCAATTAGGAGGGACAGGTCGCAGGACAGATACGCAGTATTTT	CASQLGGTGRRTDTQYF
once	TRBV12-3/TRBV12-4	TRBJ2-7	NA	TGTGCCAGCGCTCCATATGGGCTAGCCTACGAGCAGTACTTC	CASAPYGLAYEQYF
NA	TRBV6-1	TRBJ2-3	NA	TGTGCCAGCAGTGAAGACGCAGGGGTGTCAGATACGCAGTATTTT	CASSEDAGVSDTQYF
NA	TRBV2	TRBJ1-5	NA	TGTGCCAGAGGACACGGCGGTCGGCCCCAGCATTTT	CARGHGGRPQHF
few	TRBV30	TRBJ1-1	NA	TGTGCCTGGGGCCGAGGGGGTAACACTGAAGCTTTCTTT	CAWGRGGNTEAFF
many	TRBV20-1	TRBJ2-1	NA	TGCAGTGTCCCGTTCAGCTGGTACAATGAGCAGTTCTTC	CSVPFSWYNEQFF
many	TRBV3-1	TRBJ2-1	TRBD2	TGTGCCAGCAGCTTGCGGGGGGGTAGCTCCTACAATGAGCAGTTCTTC	CASSLRGGSSYNEQFF
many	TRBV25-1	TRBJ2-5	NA	TGTGCCAGCAGTGAATATGGGGGGGCCAATCATGGGACCCAGTACTTC	CASSEYGGANHGTQYF
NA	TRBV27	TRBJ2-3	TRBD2	TGTGCCAGCAGTTTGAGAGCGGGAGGGGATACGCAGTATTTT	CASSLRAGGDTQYF
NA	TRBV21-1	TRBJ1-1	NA	TGTGCCAGCAGCGACTGGACAGGGTTAAACACTGAAGCTTTCTTT	CASSDWTGLNTEAFF
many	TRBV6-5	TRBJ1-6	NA	TGTGCCAGCAGTTCCCCGAGCACGGATTCACCCCTCCACTTT	CASSSPSTDSPLHF
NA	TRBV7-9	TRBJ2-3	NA	TGTGCCAGCAGCTTAAACATGGGAACAGATACGCAGTATTTT	CASSLNMGTDTQYF
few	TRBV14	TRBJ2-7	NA	TGTGCCAGCAGCGAAAACTACGAGCAGTACTTC	CASSENYEQYF
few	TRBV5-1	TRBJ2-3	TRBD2	TGCGCCAGCAGCCCTCGGCTAGCGGGGGGGCCCGATACGCAGTATTTT	CASSPRLAGGPDTQYF
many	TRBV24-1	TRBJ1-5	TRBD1	TGTGCCACCAGTGATTCCATCGGACAGGGCAGCAATCAGCCCCAGCATTTT	CATSDSIGQGSNQPQHF
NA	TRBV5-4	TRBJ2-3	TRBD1	TGTGCCAGCAGCTTAAACCGGGACAGGGCCACCACAGATACGCAGTATTTT	CASSLNRDRATTDTQYF
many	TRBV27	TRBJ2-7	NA	TGTGCCAGCAGTCCCTGGTTGGCGGCCAGGGGCCGCGAGCAGTACTTC	CASSPWLAARGREQYF